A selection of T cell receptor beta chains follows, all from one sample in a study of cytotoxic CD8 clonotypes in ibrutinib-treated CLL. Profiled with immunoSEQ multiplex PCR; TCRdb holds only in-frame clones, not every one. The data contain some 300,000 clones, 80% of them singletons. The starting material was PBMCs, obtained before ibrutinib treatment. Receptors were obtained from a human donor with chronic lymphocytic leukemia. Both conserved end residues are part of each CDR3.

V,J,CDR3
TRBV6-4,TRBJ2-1,CASSPGFQGNRNEQFF
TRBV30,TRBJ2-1,CAWEPGTSVMNEQFF
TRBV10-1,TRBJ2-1,CASSESYWIQFF
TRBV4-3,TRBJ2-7,CASSQGAPGQGDYEQYF
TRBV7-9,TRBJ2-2,CASSLSRVGELFF
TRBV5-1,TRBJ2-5,CASSLAAGQETQYF
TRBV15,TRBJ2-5,CATGGGPQGTQYF
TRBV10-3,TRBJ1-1,CAISSGFDTEAFF
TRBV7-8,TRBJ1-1,CASSLQGAGTEAFF
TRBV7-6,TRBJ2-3,CASSRWGRTDTQYF
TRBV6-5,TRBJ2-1,CASSYSNGPVHEQFF
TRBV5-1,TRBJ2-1,CASGRDRRFDEQFF
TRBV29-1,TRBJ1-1,CSVETGGTEAFF
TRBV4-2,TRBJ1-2,CASSQVGQTNYGYTF
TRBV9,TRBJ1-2,CASSVATQATF
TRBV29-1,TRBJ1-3,CSVLRGLGNTIYF
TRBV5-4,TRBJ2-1,CASRIAGGRADEQFF
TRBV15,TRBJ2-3,CATSTRTTDTQYF
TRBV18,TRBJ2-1,CASSPSYDRNEQFF
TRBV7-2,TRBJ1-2,CASSPHPTNYGYTF
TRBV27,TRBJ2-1,CASSPLLAGYYNEQFF
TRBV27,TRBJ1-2,CASSLQGARGGYTF
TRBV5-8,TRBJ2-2,CASTDNRGRSTGELFF
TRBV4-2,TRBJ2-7,CASSQDSRTRAISEQYF
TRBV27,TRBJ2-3,CASSSKTDTQYF
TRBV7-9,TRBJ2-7,CASSTTGKAYEQYF
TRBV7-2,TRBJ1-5,CASTPPGVGNQPQHF
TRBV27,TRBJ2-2,CASSWDRGNTGELFF
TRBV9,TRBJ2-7,CASSVDLARAYEQYF
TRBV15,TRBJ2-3,CATSRVEGAGTQYF
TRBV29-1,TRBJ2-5,CSVGRFGGFSETQYF
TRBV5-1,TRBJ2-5,CASSLVPGETQYF
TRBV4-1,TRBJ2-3,CASSPLRGVAGDTQYF
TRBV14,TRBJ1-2,CASSQVGRVLNYGYTF
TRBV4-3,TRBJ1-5,CASSPGHSSNQPQHF
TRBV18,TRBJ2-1,CASSPSGNEQFF
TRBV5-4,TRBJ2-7,CASSARVAGGLRSSYEQYF
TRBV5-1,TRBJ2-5,CASSLEYSPQETQYF